This record looks at one TCR beta chain sequence and its context. The sample is drawn from a study of blood T cells in healthy people across ages. Primers used in a second PCR of about 7 to 12 cycles were a sample-barcoded 5' primer and a J-beta primer mix. TCRdb fed the 5' RACE reads into MiXCR, producing one record per CDR3 protein. The sample carries about 1.1 million distinct CDR3 sequences, under 40% recorded once. Material for sequencing was blood. The TCR originated in a man between 18 and 35 years old in good health.

CDR3 region: CSAGQGANNEQFF. Written as DNA, the CDR3 is TGCAGCGCCGGACAGGGGGCGAACAATGAGCAGTTCTTC. The chain couples TRBV29-1 to TRBJ2-1; 11 bases are shared with TRBD1. Trimming removed 7 bases from V and 5 bases from J; junction bases left unmatched: 4. This CDR3 has 13 residues. In germline, CDR1 is SQVTM, CDR2 ANQGSEA.